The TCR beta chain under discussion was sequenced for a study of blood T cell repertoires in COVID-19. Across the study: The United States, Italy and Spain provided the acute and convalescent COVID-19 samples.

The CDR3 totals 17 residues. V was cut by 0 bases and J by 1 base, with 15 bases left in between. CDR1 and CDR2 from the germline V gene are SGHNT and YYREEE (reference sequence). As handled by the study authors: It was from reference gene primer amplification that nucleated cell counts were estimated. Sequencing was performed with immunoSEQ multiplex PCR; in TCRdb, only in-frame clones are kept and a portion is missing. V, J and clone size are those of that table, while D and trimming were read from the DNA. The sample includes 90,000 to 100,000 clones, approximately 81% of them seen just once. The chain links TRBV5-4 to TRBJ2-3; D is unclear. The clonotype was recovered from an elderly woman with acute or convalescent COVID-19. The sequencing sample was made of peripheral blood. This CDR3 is CASSLAGASHRTDTQYF. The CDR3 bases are TGTGCCAGCAGCTTGGCCGGAGCCAGCCACCGCACAGATACGCAGTATTTT.